Below, one TCR beta chain is given with its context. The antigen remains unidentified. At study entry, adolescents had tuberculin skin tests and IGRA screening. Each donor contributed 90,000 to 100,000 T cells on average, unsorted. Sequencing used immunoSEQ multiplex PCR; TCRdb keeps in-frame clones, though not all of them. The top ten hold roughly 7% of the sample, which has under 45,000 clones, about 93% seen once. These data originate in a study of T cells in tuberculosis. As for the study in general: In South Africa, adults with active tuberculosis were compared with IGRA-negative and latently infected IGRA-positive adolescents.

Study-wide results and caveats: Smaller alpha distances in active tuberculosis partly reflected shorter CDR3-alpha lengths.

The CDR3 is 14 residues long. The germline gives CDR1 SGHNT, CDR2 YYREEE (reference sequence). The J segment lost 5 bases and the V segment lost 4 bases, leaving 7 bases of the junction unmatched. The sample comprised PBMCs. This TCR derives from a donor aged 10-30 years with latent tuberculosis or without tuberculosis infection. V usage is TRBV5-4 and J usage is TRBJ2-7, with TRBD1 matching over 9 bases. DNA for the CDR3: TGTGCCAGCAGCGGGGGGACAGGGATCAACGAGCAGTACTTC. Translation gives CASSGGTGINEQYF.